The rows below give T cell receptor beta chains drawn from one sample of a study of cytomegalovirus exposure and HLA in healthy donors. Only in-frame clones appear in the TCRdb table, and some are missing; sequencing was by immunoSEQ multiplex PCR. The sample lists about 170,000 clones, roughly four fifths occurring once. Sequencing used PBMCs. The receptors stem from a woman in her forties or fifties in good health and CMV-seropositive. CDR3s include the opening cysteine and the closing phenylalanine or tryptophan. D genes are given only for firm matches. The listing skips clone size in some rows; elsewhere it reads once, few, many or a size class.

clone size	V gene	D gene	J gene	CDR3 protein	CDR3 DNA
few	TRBV30	.	TRBJ1-6	CAWRPPGGNSPLHF	TGTGCCTGGAGACCCCCGGGAGGAAATTCACCCCTCCACTTT
.	TRBV2	.	TRBJ2-5	CASSESNRFQETQYF	TGTGCCAGCAGCGAATCCAACAGGTTTCAAGAGACCCAGTACTTC
.	TRBV7-9	TRBD1	TRBJ1-4	CASSSGTGGTTNEKLFF	TGTGCCAGCAGCTCCGGGACAGGGGGAACGACTAATGAAAAACTGTTTTTT
.	TRBV29-1	.	TRBJ2-3	CSVEDLRETDTQYF	TGCAGCGTTGAAGATCTAAGGGAGACAGATACGCAGTATTTT
.	TRBV25-1	TRBD2	TRBJ2-1	CASSIAGGANEQFF	TGTGCCAGCAGTATAGCGGGGGGGGCCAATGAGCAGTTCTTC
.	TRBV9	.	TRBJ2-3	CASSASSTDTQYF	TGTGCCAGCAGCGCCTCTAGCACAGATACGCAGTATTTT
.	TRBV7-3	.	TRBJ2-1	CASSSPDREDEQFF	TGTGCCAGCAGCTCTCCTGACAGGGAGGATGAGCAGTTCTTC
.	TRBV9	.	TRBJ2-7	CASSVGVGQSYEQYF	TGTGCCAGCAGCGTAGGGGTGGGCCAGTCCTACGAGCAGTACTTC
.	TRBV5-6	.	TRBJ1-2	CASSLVTGLYGYTF	TGTGCCAGCAGCCTTGTTACAGGTCTCTATGGCTACACCTTC
.	TRBV7-3	.	TRBJ1-6	CASSLSQESPLHF	TGTGCCAGCAGCTTAAGTCAGGAATCACCCCTCCACTTT
few	TRBV6-1	.	TRBJ1-4	CASRPGARSEKLFF	TGTGCCAGCAGGCCAGGGGCCCGAAGTGAAAAACTGTTTTTT
.	TRBV6-6	.	TRBJ2-3	CASSYESRAWDTQYF	TGTGCCAGCAGTTACGAGAGTAGAGCATGGGATACGCAGTATTTT
.	TRBV6-1	.	TRBJ1-2	CASSEIGRIIDGYTF	TGTGCCAGCAGTGAAATAGGCAGGATAATTGATGGCTACACCTTC
.	TRBV7-9	.	TRBJ2-6	CASRREISGANVLTF	TGTGCCAGCAGGAGGGAAATCTCTGGGGCCAACGTCCTGACTTTC
.	TRBV10-2	.	TRBJ1-3	CASSEGRSSGNTIYF	TGCGCCAGCAGTGAGGGCAGAAGCTCTGGAAACACCATATATTTT
.	TRBV4-1	TRBD1	TRBJ2-1	CASSQRGGSSYNEQFF	TGCGCCAGCAGCCAGAGAGGGGGCAGCTCCTACAATGAGCAGTTCTTC
few	TRBV2	.	TRBJ2-2	CASSAAGVRPGELFF	TGTGCCAGCAGTGCCGCAGGGGTCCGACCCGGGGAGCTGTTTTTT
few	TRBV5-1	.	TRBJ1-1	CASSLGSRANTEAFF	TGCGCCAGCAGCTTAGGATCCAGGGCGAACACTGAAGCTTTCTTT
few	TRBV6-5	TRBD1	TRBJ2-7	CASRPGQGPYEQYF	TGTGCCAGCAGACCGGGACAGGGACCCTACGAGCAGTACTTC
.	TRBV4-1	.	TRBJ1-5	CASSQDTAGFSSNQPQHF	TGCGCCAGCAGCCAAGATACCGCGGGGTTTAGTAGCAATCAGCCCCAGCATTTT
few	TRBV10-3	.	TRBJ2-3	CAISDPPGEDTDTQYF	TGTGCCATCAGTGATCCCCCAGGGGAAGACACAGATACGCAGTATTTT
.	TRBV5-1	.	TRBJ1-6	CASKQGSSSYNSPLHF	TGCGCCAGCAAGCAGGGGTCGAGCTCCTATAATTCACCCCTCCACTTT
.	TRBV5-6	.	TRBJ2-7	CASSRINRNYEQYF	TGTGCCAGCAGCCGAATCAACAGGAACTACGAGCAGTACTTC
.	TRBV5-4	.	TRBJ2-7	CASSLPGTLSYEQYF	TGTGCCAGCAGCTTGCCCGGGACACTGTCCTACGAGCAGTACTTC
.	TRBV7-9	TRBD1	TRBJ1-4	CASSLGTGSNEKLFF	TGTGCCAGCAGCTTAGGGACAGGCAGTAATGAAAAACTGTTTTTT
.	TRBV5-4	.	TRBJ1-2	CASSLDGNYGYTF	TGTGCCAGCAGCCTGGACGGGAACTATGGCTACACCTTC
.	TRBV2	TRBD1	TRBJ1-2	CASSHGTGASNYGYTF	TGTGCCAGCAGTCATGGGACAGGAGCATCTAACTATGGCTACACCTTC
.	TRBV4-2	.	TRBJ1-2	CASSRPGMGAAGYGYTF	TGTGCCAGCAGCCGCCCCGGGATGGGGGCCGCGGGCTATGGCTACACCTTC